This entry lists 20 T cell receptor beta chains sequenced from one sample in a study of T cell responses to AZD1222 COVID-19 vaccine. Produced via immunoSEQ multiplex PCR; TCRdb's table is partial and in-frame only. This sample has approximately 67,000 clones, with around 86% found just once. This specimen consisted of peripheral blood, obtained on day 0 of AZD1222 vaccination. All receptors derive from an adult in good health.

This rearrangement joins TRBV7-2 to TRBJ1-1; D is ambiguous. The length of the CDR3 is 14 residues. Germline assignment: CDR1 SGHTA and CDR2 FQGNSA. V was trimmed by 7 bases and J by 7 bases, leaving 19 bases between them. The CDR3 nucleotides are TGTGCCAGCAACACGATATCACTGTCAGGTGAAGCTTTCTTT. It specifies CASNTISLSGEAFF. Looking up the rest from reference TRBV7-2 and TRBJ1-1 gives the full variable domain: GAGVSQSPSNKVTEKGKDVELRCDPISGHTALYWYRQSLGQGLEFLIYFQGNSAPDKSGLPSDRFSAERTGGSVSTLTIQRTQQEDSAVYLCASNTISLSGEAFFGQGTRLTVV.

The genes are TRBV21-1 and TRBJ1-5; the D call of TRBD1 is as the table states it, not checked on the DNA. TRBV21-1 is termed a pseudogene. CDR3 length: 16 amino acids. CDR3 DNA sequence: TGTGCCAGCAGCAAAGTTGGGGGCAGTAGCAATCAGCCCCAGCATTTT. As protein: CASSKVGGSSNQPQHF.

The V gene is TRBV12-3 or TRBV12-4, the J gene TRBJ1-4, with D unresolved. CDR3 length equals 11 residues. With 6 bases removed from V and 3 bases from J, the gap between germline ends came to 2 bases. CDR3 protein: CASSPNEKLFF. For the CDR3, the DNA is TGTGCCAGCAGCCCTAATGAAAAACTGTTTTTT.

V is TRBV5-4 and J is TRBJ1-5; D is perhaps TRBD1 (5 bases). The CDR3 has 15 amino acids. V lost 4 bases to trimming and J lost 2 bases, with 13 bases between them. Germline loops: CDR1 SGHNT, CDR2 YYREEE (reference sequence). CDR3 region: CASSPDPGRNQPQHF. Here the CDR3 DNA reads TGTGCCAGCAGCCCGGACCCGGGACGCAATCAGCCCCAGCATTTT.

The J gene is TRBJ2-5, the V gene TRBV20-1; no definite D call. The CDR3 runs to 13 residues. Germline CDR1 and CDR2: DFQATT and SNEGSKA (reference sequence). The V gene lost 3 bases and the J gene lost 1 base, with 9 bases spanning the gap. CDR3 DNA: TGCAGTGCTAGTGACGGGCGCCAAGAGACCCAGTACTTC. This gives the protein CSASDGRQETQYF.

There are a few counts of this clone. J is TRBJ1-5 and V is TRBV6-5; the D is unclear. Germline CDR1 MNHEY, CDR2 SVGAGI. V lost 4 bases to trimming and J lost 2 bases, with 9 bases between them. This CDR3 is built from 14 residues. In DNA form, the CDR3 reads TGTGCCAGCAGTTCCTCGCGGGGCAATCAGCCCCAGCATTTT. This sequence encodes CASSSSRGNQPQHF.

The chain employs TRBV28 and TRBJ1-3; D is possibly TRBD1 (6 bases). Trimming shortened V by 5 bases and J by 0 bases, and 17 bases separated the two germline ends. Germline assignment: CDR1 MDHEN and CDR2 SYDVKM. This CDR3 comprises 17 residues. CDR3 residues: CASSLPTGLSSGNTIYF. The DNA of the CDR3 is TGTGCCAGCAGTCTGCCGACAGGCCTGAGCTCTGGAAACACCATATATTTT.

The chain is built from TRBV19 and TRBJ2-5, with a tentative D call TRBD2 (6 bases). The germline V gene has CDR1 LNHDA and CDR2 SQIVND (reference sequence). Trimming shortened V by 5 bases and J by 5 bases, and 21 bases separated the two germline ends. The CDR3 totals 16 residues. This CDR3 reads CASSEYKRAIGETQYF. The CDR3 nucleotides are TGTGCCAGTAGTGAATATAAGCGGGCCATCGGTGAGACCCAGTACTTC.

The table lists this clone with a count of one. The CDR3 sequence: CASSSAANTGELFF. The CDR3 coding sequence is TGTGCCAGCAGCTCGGCGGCGAACACCGGGGAGCTGTTTTTT. This rearrangement joins TRBV7-2 to TRBJ2-2; D ambiguous. This CDR3 contains 14 residues. The V and J ends lost 4 bases and 0 bases respectively, with 6 bases between them. Germline V gene lookup returns CDR1 SGHTA and CDR2 FQGNSA.

This chain uses TRBV28 with TRBJ1-2; 10 nucleotides align to TRBD1. The CDR3 covers 16 residues. Germline assignment: CDR1 MDHEN and CDR2 SYDVKM. Trimming at V came to 7 bases and at J to 0 bases, leaving 8 bases not matched to a gene. The chain's CDR3 is CASITPGTGANYGYTF. The CDR3 bases are TGTGCCAGCATCACCCCCGGGACAGGGGCTAACTATGGCTACACCTTC.

This chain uses TRBV3-1 (or the pseudogene TRBV3-2) with TRBJ2-7; D unresolved. Germline V lookup: CDR1 LGHDT, CDR2 YNNKEL (reference sequence). The ends were cut back, 5 bases at V and 0 bases at J, with 8 bases in the middle. CDR3 size: 13 residues. The DNA for the CDR3 is TGTGCCAGCAGCAAAATTAACTCCTACGAGCAGTACTTC. It codes for CASSKINSYEQYF.

This rearrangement joins TRBV2 to TRBJ1-6, with D unresolved. Germline CDR1 reads SNHLY; CDR2 reads FYNNEI. The CDR3 runs 12 residues. Trimming took 3 bases from V and 13 from J, leaving 10 bases between them. The DNA for the CDR3 is TGTGCCAGCAGTGAGCTGATGATCCCCCTCCACTTT. It codes for CASSELMIPLHF.

J is TRBJ1-1 and V is TRBV6-5; D gene ambiguous. The CDR3 covers 14 residues. V lost 2 bases to trimming and J lost 3 bases, with 10 bases between them. The germline V gene encodes CDR1 MNHEY and CDR2 SVGAGI. CDR3 sequence: CASSYPGRDTEAFF. CDR3 bases: TGTGCCAGCAGTTACCCCGGACGGGACACTGAAGCTTTCTTT.

The V gene is TRBV30, the J gene TRBJ1-5; no reliable D call. Germline-derived CDR1 and CDR2 are GTSNPN and SVGIG (reference sequence). Trimming cost V 1 base and J 1 base, with 5 bases left between them. CDR3 length equals 13 residues. CDR3 coding DNA: TGTGCCTGGAGTGGCGGGAGCAATCAGCCCCAGCATTTT. This translates into CAWSGGSNQPQHF.

The chain uses TRBV28 and TRBJ2-7, with D maybe TRBD2 (5 bases). Germline V gene sequence: CDR1 MDHEN, CDR2 SYDVKM. The V end lost 4 bases, the J end lost 3 bases, and 7 bases lay between the germline ends. The CDR3 spans 12 residues. For the CDR3, the DNA is TGTGCCAGCAGTTCTCGGGGCTACGAGCAGTACTTC. It specifies CASSSRGYEQYF.

In its sample, this clone was seen a few times. The chain links TRBV19 to TRBJ1-1, with D unresolved. V lost 6 bases and J 1 base, leaving 9 bases between the germline ends. Germline loops: CDR1 LNHDA, CDR2 SQIVND (reference sequence). The CDR3 spans 13 residues. CDR3 residues: CASSPAENTEAFF. CDR3 coding DNA: TGTGCCAGTAGCCCGGCTGAGAACACTGAAGCTTTCTTT.

The genes are TRBV28 and TRBJ1-1; D is perhaps TRBD1 (6 bases). This CDR3 spans 12 amino acids. CDR1 and CDR2 from the germline V gene are MDHEN and SYDVKM. Trimming pared 6 bases from V and 1 base from J, leaving 6 bases between. The chain's CDR3 is CASRGGNTEAFF. In DNA, the CDR3 is TGTGCCAGCAGAGGGGGGAACACTGAAGCTTTCTTT. Combining the CDR3 with reference TRBV28 and TRBJ1-1 gives the whole variable domain DVKVTQSSRYLVKRTGEKVFLECVQDMDHENMFWYRQDPGLGLRLIYFSYDVKMKEKGDIPEGYSVSREKKERFSLILESASTNQTSMYLCASRGGNTEAFFGQGTRLTVV.

This chain connects TRBV2 to TRBJ2-2; 7 bases align to TRBD1. The junction had 7 bases not matched to a gene; V was cut back by 6 bases and J by 6 bases. The germline V gene encodes CDR1 SNHLY and CDR2 FYNNEI. This CDR3 is built from 14 residues. Here the CDR3 reads CASRVDREAGELFF. DNA for the CDR3: TGTGCCAGCAGGGTAGACAGGGAAGCCGGGGAGCTGTTTTTT.

The rearrangement uses TRBV6-2 or TRBV6-3 and TRBJ1-6, with D unclear. V lost 4 bases and J lost 11, with 18 bases in between. The CDR3 contains 15 residues. CDR1 is MNHEY, CDR2 SVGEGT, per germline. DNA of the CDR3: TGTGCCAGCAGTTCCCTGAGGTGGCGTTTTCCACCCCTCCACTTT. Encoded protein: CASSSLRWRFPPLHF.

The rearrangement joins TRBV24-1 to TRBJ2-7; D is tentatively TRBD1 or TRBD2 (5 bases each). The V end was cut by 1 base, the J end by 2 bases, with 11 bases between. The CDR3 contains 15 residues. Germline loops: CDR1 KGHDR, CDR2 SFDVKD. The CDR3 reads CATSDLSGAPYEQYF. CDR3 in DNA: TGTGCCACCAGTGATTTATCCGGGGCCCCCTACGAGCAGTACTTC.